This T cell receptor beta chain was observed in a study of Ad26.COV2.S vaccination and SARS-CoV-2 variants. In the study overall: The donor was enrolled in the Ad26.COV2.S arm of the COV1001 trial. Each vaccinee took Ad26.COV2.S intramuscularly, once or twice 56 days apart.

With regard to this clone: Its target is not known.

Study findings and constraints: Across vaccine and placebo recipients, the breadth of non-spike TCRs was similar.

Germline V gene lookup returns CDR1 MNHNY and CDR2 SVGAGI (reference sequence). V lost 6 bases to trimming and J lost 7 bases; unmatched junction nucleotides: 5. The CDR3 length is 14 residues. The assay was immunoSEQ multiplex PCR, and TCRdb's table has in-frame clones only and misses some. The sample lists about 250,000 clones, 87% seen once, with just under 3% in the top ten. Treatment specified: roughly 18 received Ad26.COV2.S at low or high dose, single or two shots; roughly five received placebo; per-sample allocation not given. Collection of samples fell on day 63 after the first vaccine or placebo injection.

This chain links TRBV6-6 with TRBJ1-3; 11 positions agree with TRBD1. The receptor comes from a person between 18 and 60 years old who received the Ad26.COV2.S COVID-19 vaccine or a placebo. Here the sequenced sample was peripheral blood, taken in a trial of Ad26.COV2.S vaccine versus placebo. CDR3 sequence reads: CASRTGQGGNTIYF. The CDR3 coding sequence is TGTGCCAGCAGGACGGGACAGGGGGGGAACACCATATATTTT.